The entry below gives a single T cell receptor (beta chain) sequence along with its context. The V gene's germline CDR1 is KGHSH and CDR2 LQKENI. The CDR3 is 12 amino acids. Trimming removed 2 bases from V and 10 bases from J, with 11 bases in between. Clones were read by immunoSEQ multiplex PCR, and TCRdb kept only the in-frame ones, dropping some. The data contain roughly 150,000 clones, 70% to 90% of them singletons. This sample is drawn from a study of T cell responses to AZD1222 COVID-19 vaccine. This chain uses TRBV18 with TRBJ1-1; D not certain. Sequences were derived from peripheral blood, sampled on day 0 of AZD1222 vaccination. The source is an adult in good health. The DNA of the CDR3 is TGTGCCAGCTCACCAGATTCAGGCGCAGCTTTCTTT. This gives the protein CASSPDSGAAFF.